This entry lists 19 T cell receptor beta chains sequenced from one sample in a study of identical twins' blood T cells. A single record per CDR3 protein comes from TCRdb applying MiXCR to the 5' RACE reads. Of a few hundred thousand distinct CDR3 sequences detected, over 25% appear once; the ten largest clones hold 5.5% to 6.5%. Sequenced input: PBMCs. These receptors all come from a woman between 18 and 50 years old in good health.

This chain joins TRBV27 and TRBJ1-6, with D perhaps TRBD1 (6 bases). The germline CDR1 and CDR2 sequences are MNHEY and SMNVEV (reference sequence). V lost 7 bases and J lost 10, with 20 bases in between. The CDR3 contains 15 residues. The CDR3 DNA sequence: TGTGCCAGCACCGGGCGGGGGCTATTCAACTCACCCCTCCACTTT. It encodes CASTGRGLFNSPLHF.

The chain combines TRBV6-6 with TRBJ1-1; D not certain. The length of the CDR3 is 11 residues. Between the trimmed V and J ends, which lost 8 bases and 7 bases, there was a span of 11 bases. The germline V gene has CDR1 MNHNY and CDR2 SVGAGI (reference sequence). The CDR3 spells CASVWTGEAFF. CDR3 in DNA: TGTGCCAGCGTATGGACGGGTGAAGCTTTCTTT.

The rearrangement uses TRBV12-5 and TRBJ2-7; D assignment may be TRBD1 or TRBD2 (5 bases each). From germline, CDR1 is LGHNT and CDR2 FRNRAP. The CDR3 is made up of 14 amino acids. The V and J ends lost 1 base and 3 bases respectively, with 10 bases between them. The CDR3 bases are TGTGCTAGTGGTTTGGAGGGACGGGTCTACGAGCAGTACTTC. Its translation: CASGLEGRVYEQYF. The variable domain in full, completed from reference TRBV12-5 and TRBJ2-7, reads DARVTQTPRHKVTEMGQEVTMRCQPILGHNTVFWYRQTMMQGLELLAYFRNRAPLDDSGMPKDRFSAEMPDATLATLKIQPSEPRDSAVYFCASGLEGRVYEQYFGPGTRLTVT.

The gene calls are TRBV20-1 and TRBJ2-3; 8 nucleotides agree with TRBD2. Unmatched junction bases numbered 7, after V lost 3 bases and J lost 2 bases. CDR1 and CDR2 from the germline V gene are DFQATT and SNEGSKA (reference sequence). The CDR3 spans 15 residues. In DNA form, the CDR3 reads TGCAGTGCTAGGAGACCAGCGGGAGTCACAGATACGCAGTATTTT. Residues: CSARRPAGVTDTQYF.

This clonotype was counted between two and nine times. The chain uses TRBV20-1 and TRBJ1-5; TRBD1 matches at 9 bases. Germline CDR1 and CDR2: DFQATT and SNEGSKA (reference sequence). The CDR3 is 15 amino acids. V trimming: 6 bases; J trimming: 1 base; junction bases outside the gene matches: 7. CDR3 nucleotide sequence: TGCAGTGCATATCGGACAGGGGTGAGCAATCAGCCCCAGCATTTT. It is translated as CSAYRTGVSNQPQHF.

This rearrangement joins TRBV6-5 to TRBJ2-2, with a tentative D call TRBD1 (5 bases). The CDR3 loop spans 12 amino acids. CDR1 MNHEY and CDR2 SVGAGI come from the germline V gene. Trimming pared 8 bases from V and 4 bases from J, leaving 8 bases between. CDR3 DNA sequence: TGTGCCAGCTCAGGGCTCACCGGGGAGCTGTTTTTT. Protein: CASSGLTGELFF.

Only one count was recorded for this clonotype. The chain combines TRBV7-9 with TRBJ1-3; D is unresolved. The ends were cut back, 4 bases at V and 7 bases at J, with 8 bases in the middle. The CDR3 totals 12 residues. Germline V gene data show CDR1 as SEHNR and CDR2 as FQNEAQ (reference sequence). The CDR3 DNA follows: TGTGCCAGCAGCTGGGGTGACAACACCATATATTTT. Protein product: CASSWGDNTIYF.

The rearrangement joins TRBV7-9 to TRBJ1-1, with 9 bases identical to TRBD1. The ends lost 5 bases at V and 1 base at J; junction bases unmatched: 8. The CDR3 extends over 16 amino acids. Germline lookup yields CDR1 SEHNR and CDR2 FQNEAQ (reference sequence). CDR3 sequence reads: CASSPQGTGPNTEAFF. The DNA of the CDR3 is TGTGCCAGCAGCCCACAAGGGACAGGGCCGAACACTGAAGCTTTCTTT.

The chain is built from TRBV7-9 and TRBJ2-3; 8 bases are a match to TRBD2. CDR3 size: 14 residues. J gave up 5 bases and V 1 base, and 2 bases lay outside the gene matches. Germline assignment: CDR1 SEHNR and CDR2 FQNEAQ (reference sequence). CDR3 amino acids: CASSLGSGGDTQYF. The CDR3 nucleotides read TGTGCCAGCAGCTTAGGCAGCGGGGGAGATACGCAGTATTTT.

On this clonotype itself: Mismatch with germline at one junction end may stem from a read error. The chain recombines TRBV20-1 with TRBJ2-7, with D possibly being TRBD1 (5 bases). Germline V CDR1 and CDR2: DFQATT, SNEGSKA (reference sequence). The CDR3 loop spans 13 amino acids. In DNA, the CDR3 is TGCAGTGCTAGCAGGCAGGGAATCTACGGGCAGTACTTC. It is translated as CSASRQGIYGQYF.

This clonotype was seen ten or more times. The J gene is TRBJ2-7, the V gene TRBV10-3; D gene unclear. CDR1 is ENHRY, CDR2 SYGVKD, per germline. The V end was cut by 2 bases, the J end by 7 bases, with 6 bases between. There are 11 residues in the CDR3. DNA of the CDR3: TGTGCCATCAGTGAGACTCAGGAGCAGTACTTC. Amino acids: CAISETQEQYF.

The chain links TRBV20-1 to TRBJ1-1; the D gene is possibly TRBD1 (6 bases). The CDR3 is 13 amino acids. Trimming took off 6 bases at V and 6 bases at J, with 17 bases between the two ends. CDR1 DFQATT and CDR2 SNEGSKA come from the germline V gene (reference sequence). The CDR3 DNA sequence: TGCAGTGCCCTATTTACCGGGGGGCCTGAAGCTTTCTTT. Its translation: CSALFTGGPEAFF.

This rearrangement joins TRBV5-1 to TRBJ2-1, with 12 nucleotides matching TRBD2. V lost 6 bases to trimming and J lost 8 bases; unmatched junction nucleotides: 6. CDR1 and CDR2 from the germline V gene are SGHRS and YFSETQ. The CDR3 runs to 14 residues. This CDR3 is CASIMTSGSHEQFF. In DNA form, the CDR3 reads TGCGCCAGCATCATGACTAGCGGGAGCCATGAGCAGTTCTTC.

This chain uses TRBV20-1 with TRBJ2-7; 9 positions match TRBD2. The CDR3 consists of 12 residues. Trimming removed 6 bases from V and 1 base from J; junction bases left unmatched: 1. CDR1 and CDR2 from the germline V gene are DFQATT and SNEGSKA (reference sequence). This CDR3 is CSALAGSYEQYF. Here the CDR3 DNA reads TGCAGTGCACTAGCGGGTTCCTACGAGCAGTACTTC.

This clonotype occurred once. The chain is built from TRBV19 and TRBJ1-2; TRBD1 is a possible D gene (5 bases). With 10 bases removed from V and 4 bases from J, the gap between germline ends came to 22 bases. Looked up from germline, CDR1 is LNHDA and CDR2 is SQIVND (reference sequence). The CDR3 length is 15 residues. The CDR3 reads CATKEDTLGLYGYTF. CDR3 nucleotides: TGTGCCACTAAGGAGGATACCCTGGGGCTCTATGGCTACACCTTC.

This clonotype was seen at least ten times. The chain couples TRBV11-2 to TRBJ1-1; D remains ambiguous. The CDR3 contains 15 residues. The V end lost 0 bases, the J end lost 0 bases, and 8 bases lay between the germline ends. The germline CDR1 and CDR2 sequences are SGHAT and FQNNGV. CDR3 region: CASSLDWGLNTEAFF. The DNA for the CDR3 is TGTGCCAGCAGCTTAGACTGGGGATTGAACACTGAAGCTTTCTTT.

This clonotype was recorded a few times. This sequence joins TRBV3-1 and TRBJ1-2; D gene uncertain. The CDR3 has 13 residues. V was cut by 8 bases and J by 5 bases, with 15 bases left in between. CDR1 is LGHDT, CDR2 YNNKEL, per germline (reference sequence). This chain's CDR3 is CASHRNGEYGYTF. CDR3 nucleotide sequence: TGTGCCAGCCACCGTAATGGGGAGTATGGCTACACCTTC.

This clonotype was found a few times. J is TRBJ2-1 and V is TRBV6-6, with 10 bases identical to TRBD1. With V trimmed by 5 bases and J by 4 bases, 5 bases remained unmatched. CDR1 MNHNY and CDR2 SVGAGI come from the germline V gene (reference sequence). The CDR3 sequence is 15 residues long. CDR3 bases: TGTGCCAGCAGTCCGGGGACAGGGGAATACAATGAGCAGTTCTTC. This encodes CASSPGTGEYNEQFF.

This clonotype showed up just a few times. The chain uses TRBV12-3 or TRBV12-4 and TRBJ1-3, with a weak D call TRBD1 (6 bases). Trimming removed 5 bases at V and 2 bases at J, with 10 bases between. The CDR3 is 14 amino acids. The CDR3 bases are TGTGCCAGCAGTGAGCGGACAGCTGGAAACACCATATATTTT. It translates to CASSERTAGNTIYF.